The 20 T cell receptor beta chains listed next were all sequenced from one sample in a study of beta chain features in type 1 diabetes. Study results and limitations: Significant though moderate, a shortening of TCRB CDR3s appeared in all four CD4+ subsets of Type 1 diabetes patients.

Expressed TCRB transcripts got sequenced, as all isolated RNA was reverse transcribed. Profiled with immunoSEQ multiplex PCR; TCRdb holds only in-frame clones, not every one. The sample has some 250,000 clones, about 14% seen once; the top ten hold approximately 0.021%. Their antigen targets remain unknown. Sequencing was performed on naive CD4+ T cells from blood. The receptors originated from a man under 40 with type 1 diabetes.

The chain links TRBV19 to TRBJ2-5; weak D call: TRBD2 (7 bases). Germline CDR1 and CDR2: LNHDA and SQIVND (reference sequence). V was clipped by 10 bases and J by 4 bases, with 13 bases between them. This CDR3 has 12 residues. In nucleotides, the CDR3 is TGTGCCACCACAGGGAGGGGAGAGACCCAGTACTTC. This sequence encodes CATTGRGETQYF.

The chain recombines TRBV7-9 with TRBJ2-3; D is undetermined. Germline V gene sequence: CDR1 SEHNR, CDR2 FQNEAQ (reference sequence). V was trimmed by 5 bases and J by 1 base, leaving 13 bases between them. The CDR3 loop spans 15 amino acids. The CDR3 nucleotides are TGTGCCAGCAGCATTATCGGTGGAGGCACAGATACGCAGTATTTT. Encoded protein: CASSIIGGGTDTQYF.

The V and J genes are TRBV25-1 and TRBJ2-6, with 8 bases aligning to TRBD1. Losses at the gene ends were 3 bases for V and 2 bases for J; bases not matched to a gene: 3. There are 16 residues in the CDR3. Germline V CDR1 and CDR2: MGHDK, SYGVNS. CDR3 protein: CASSDLDRAGANVLTF. The CDR3 DNA is TGTGCCAGCAGTGACTTGGACAGGGCTGGGGCCAACGTCCTGACTTTC.

This clone was counted a few times. This rearrangement joins TRBV19 to TRBJ2-5; 7 nucleotides agree with TRBD2. This CDR3 is 17 amino acids long. V lost 3 bases, J lost 5 bases, and 15 bases stayed unmatched. The V gene's germline CDR1 is LNHDA and CDR2 SQIVND (reference sequence). CDR3 protein: CASSIGRLRTSKETQYF. In DNA, the CDR3 is TGTGCCAGTAGTATTGGCAGGTTGCGGACTAGTAAGGAGACCCAGTACTTC.

The chain has TRBV2 and TRBJ1-1; D is uncertain. The germline V and J ends were trimmed by 6 bases and 1 base, with 18 bases remaining between them. This CDR3 comprises 16 residues. Looked up from germline, CDR1 is SNHLY and CDR2 is FYNNEI. The CDR3 coding sequence is TGTGCCAGCAGGCCCGAGTTCAGGTTCTCGAACACTGAAGCTTTCTTT. Amino acids: CASRPEFRFSNTEAFF.

The chain has TRBV7-2 and TRBJ2-2, with 7 bases aligning to TRBD2. Germline CDR1 reads SGHTA; CDR2 reads FQGNSA. CDR3 size: 15 residues. V dropped 4 bases and J dropped 1; count of bases not matched to a gene: 3. The DNA for the CDR3 is TGTGCCAGCAGCTACAGCGGGAAGAACACCGGGGAGCTGTTTTTT. Translating it yields CASSYSGKNTGELFF.

The chain uses TRBV30 and TRBJ1-1, with D maybe TRBD1 (6 bases). The ends were cut back, 1 base at V and 4 bases at J, with 16 bases in the middle. Germline V lookup: CDR1 GTSNPN, CDR2 SVGIG (reference sequence). The CDR3 has 15 residues. CDR3 in DNA: TGTGCCTGGAGTGAATACCACCCAGGGGCCACTGAAGCTTTCTTT. Residues: CAWSEYHPGATEAFF.

This clone was seen a handful of times. The CDR3 sequence: CASSPEGANGYTF. The CDR3 bases are TGTGCCAGCTCACCTGAGGGGGCTAATGGCTACACCTTC. The chain combines TRBV18 with TRBJ1-2; TRBD1 matches at 7 bases. With V trimmed by 3 bases and J by 6 bases, 4 bases remained unmatched. Per the germline V gene, CDR1 is KGHSH and CDR2 is LQKENI. The CDR3 has 13 amino acids.

There are a few counts of this clone. J is TRBJ1-1 and V is TRBV4-1; D remains ambiguous. CDR3 length equals 14 residues. From germline, CDR1 is MGHRA and CDR2 YSYEKL. The V and J ends lost 1 base and 0 bases respectively, with 6 bases between them. The CDR3 DNA follows: TGCGCCAGCAGCCAAGTGGCGGTGAACACTGAAGCTTTCTTT. Translation gives CASSQVAVNTEAFF.

This chain links TRBV29-1 with TRBJ1-5; a weak D match, TRBD1 (5 bases). Per germline, CDR1 SQVTM and CDR2 ANQGSEA. This CDR3 region has 13 residues. V was shortened by 5 bases and J by 11 bases, with 19 bases between the two germline ends. CDR3 bases: TGCAGCGTTTACGACGGAATGATCAGGGCCCAGCATTTT. Translated: CSVYDGMIRAQHF.

In this sample, this clone turned up a few times. The V call is TRBV5-6, the J call TRBJ1-1; TRBD1 matches 8 bases. Germline values: CDR1 SGHDT, CDR2 YYEEEE. There are 15 residues in the CDR3. The junction had 16 bases not matched to a gene; V was cut back by 4 bases and J by 11 bases. CDR3 DNA sequence: TGTGCCAGCAGCCGTCCCGGCGCAGGGGGCGCGTCCGCTTTCTTT. This gives the protein CASSRPGAGGASAFF.

The chain couples TRBV7-2 to TRBJ2-5; TRBD2 matches 7 bases. The CDR3 has 15 amino acids. V lost 7 bases to trimming and J lost 1 base; unmatched junction nucleotides: 9. In germline, CDR1 is SGHTA, CDR2 FQGNSA. CDR3 loop: CASNLGRARQETQYF. CDR3 DNA: TGTGCCAGCAATCTAGGGAGGGCGCGCCAAGAGACCCAGTACTTC.

The CDR3 spells CASSVGGSGTYTDTQYF. The CDR3 coding sequence is TGTGCCAGCAGCGTAGGGGGAAGCGGGACCTACACAGATACGCAGTATTTT. This chain joins TRBV9 and TRBJ2-3; 7 bases are shared with TRBD2. The CDR3 contains 17 residues. V shed 0 bases, J shed 2 bases, and the junction held 9 bases outside the gene matches. CDR1 is SGDLS and CDR2 is YYNGEE in the germline V gene.

The CDR3 bases are TGTGCCAGCAGAGAACAGGGAGGGAGACAAGAGACCCAGTACTTC. Protein sequence: CASREQGGRQETQYF. The chain uses TRBV2 and TRBJ2-5, with TRBD2 as a possible D gene (7 bases). Germline values: CDR1 SNHLY, CDR2 FYNNEI. Trimming stripped 6 bases from V and 2 bases from J, with 16 bases between. The CDR3 contains 15 residues.

This clone was seen only a few times. The chain employs TRBV27 and TRBJ2-5; tentative D call: TRBD2 (7 bases). The CDR3 runs 15 residues. The germline CDR1 and CDR2 sequences are MNHEY and SMNVEV (reference sequence). V dropped 4 bases and J dropped 0 bases, with 12 bases sitting between them. CDR3 sequence reads: CASSSRGAYQETQYF. As DNA, the CDR3 is TGTGCCAGCAGTTCCCGGGGGGCGTACCAAGAGACCCAGTACTTC.

This clone appeared once. This chain links TRBV7-9 with TRBJ2-1; 10 nucleotides line up with TRBD2. CDR1 and CDR2 (germline): SEHNR, FQNEAQ (reference sequence). The CDR3 spans 14 residues. The trim removed 1 base at V and 10 bases at J, leaving 4 bases unmatched. The CDR3 is CASSLEASGSEQFF. The CDR3 DNA reads TGTGCCAGCAGCTTAGAGGCTAGCGGGAGCGAGCAGTTCTTC.

As regards this clone: At the DNA level, this CDR3 is encoded by other sequences in the same sample as well. The chain links TRBV30 to TRBJ1-1; 8 bases are a match to TRBD1. Germline V lookup: CDR1 GTSNPN, CDR2 SVGIG (reference sequence). The CDR3 is 14 amino acids. V was clipped by 2 bases and J by 0 bases; unmatched bases: 2. CDR3 residues: CAWSRTGLNTEAFF. In DNA form, the CDR3 reads TGTGCCTGGAGTCGGACAGGGCTGAACACTGAAGCTTTCTTT.

In this sample, this clone turned up a few times. Relative to the germline gene, one junction end is altered; a read error may explain this. The rearrangement joins TRBV18 to TRBJ2-1; weak D call: TRBD1 (5 bases). From germline, CDR1 is KGHSH and CDR2 LQKENI. The CDR3 spans 14 residues. CDR3 DNA sequence: TGTGCCAGCTCCCCACGGGCAGGGATGGATGAGCAGTTCTTC. Amino acids: CASSPRAGMDEQFF.

This clone was found a few times. The rearrangement uses TRBV4-1 and TRBJ2-1; D is perhaps TRBD1 (6 bases). CDR1 and CDR2 from the germline V gene are MGHRA and YSYEKL. The CDR3 sequence is 16 residues long. Trimming cost V 4 bases and J 0 bases, with 13 bases left between them. The CDR3, as DNA: TGCGCCAGCAGCCCTCCACAGGGATCCTCCTACAATGAGCAGTTCTTC. It encodes CASSPPQGSSYNEQFF.

The chain carries TRBV11-2 and TRBJ1-1, with D unclear. The CDR3 is 15 residues long. The V gene lost 4 bases and the J gene lost 5 bases, with 17 bases spanning the gap. Looked up from germline, CDR1 is SGHAT and CDR2 is FQNNGV. The CDR3 protein is CASSSPGLAETEAFF. The DNA for the CDR3 is TGTGCCAGCAGCTCTCCCGGACTGGCCGAGACTGAAGCTTTCTTT.